Given below is one T cell receptor (beta chain) in context. Its antigen remains unknown. Profiled with immunoSEQ multiplex PCR; TCRdb holds only in-frame clones, not every one. The data show approximately 60,000 clones, around four fifths seen once. This entry belongs to a study of a mutant IDH1 vaccine in newly diagnosed glioma. Background on the study: Before enrollment, the patients had been treated with radiotherapy alone, temozolomide alone, or both together. Most of them had received both.

Time point specified: week 47, end of study. In every dose of vaccine, 300 ug of mutant IDH1 20-mer peptide was given alongside topical imiquimod. New astrocytomas of WHO grade 3 or 4 that were IDH1-mutant and ATRX-lost were found in the donors. This CDR3 spans 15 amino acids. Germline CDR1 is SGHRS and CDR2 is YFSETQ. V was pared by 0 bases and J by 8 bases, with 15 bases between. The source is a man younger than 40 with glioma. This chain connects TRBV5-1 to TRBJ2-1; D may be TRBD2 (6 bases). The specimen was PBMCs, collected from a glioma patient whose treatment included an IDH1 peptide vaccine. The DNA for the CDR3 is TGCGCCAGCAGCTTGGTAGCGGTCCTGGGTGATGAGCAGTTCTTC. It translates to CASSLVAVLGDEQFF.